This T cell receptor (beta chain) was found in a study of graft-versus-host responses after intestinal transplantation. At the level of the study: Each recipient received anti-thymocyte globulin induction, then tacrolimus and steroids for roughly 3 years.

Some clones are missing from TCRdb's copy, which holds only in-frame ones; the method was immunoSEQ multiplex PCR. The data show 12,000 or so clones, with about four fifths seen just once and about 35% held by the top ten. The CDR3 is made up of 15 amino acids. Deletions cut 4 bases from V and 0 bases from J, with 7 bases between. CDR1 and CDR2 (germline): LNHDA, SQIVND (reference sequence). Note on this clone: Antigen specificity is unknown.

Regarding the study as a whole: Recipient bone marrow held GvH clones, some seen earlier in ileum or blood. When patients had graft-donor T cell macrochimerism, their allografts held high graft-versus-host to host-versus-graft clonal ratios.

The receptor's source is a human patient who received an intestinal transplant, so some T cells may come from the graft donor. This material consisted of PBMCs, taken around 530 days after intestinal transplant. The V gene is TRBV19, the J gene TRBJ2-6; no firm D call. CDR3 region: CASSKFSSGANVLTF. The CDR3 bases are TGTGCCAGTAGTAAGTTCAGCTCTGGGGCCAACGTCCTGACTTTC.